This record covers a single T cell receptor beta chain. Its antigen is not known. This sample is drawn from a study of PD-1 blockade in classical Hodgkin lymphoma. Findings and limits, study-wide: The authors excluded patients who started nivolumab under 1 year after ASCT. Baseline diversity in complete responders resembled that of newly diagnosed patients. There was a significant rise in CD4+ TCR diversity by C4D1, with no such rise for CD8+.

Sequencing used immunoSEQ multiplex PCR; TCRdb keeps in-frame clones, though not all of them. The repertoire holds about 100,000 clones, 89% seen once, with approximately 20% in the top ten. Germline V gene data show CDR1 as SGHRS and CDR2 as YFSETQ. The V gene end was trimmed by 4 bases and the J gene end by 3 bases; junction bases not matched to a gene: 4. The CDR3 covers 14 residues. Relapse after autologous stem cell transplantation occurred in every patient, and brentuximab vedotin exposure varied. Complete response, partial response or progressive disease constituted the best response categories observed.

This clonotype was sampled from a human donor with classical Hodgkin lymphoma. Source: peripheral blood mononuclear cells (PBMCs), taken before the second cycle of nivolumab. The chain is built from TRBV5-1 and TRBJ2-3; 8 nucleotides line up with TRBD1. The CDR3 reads CASSEGQGTDTQYF. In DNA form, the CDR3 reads TGCGCCAGCAGCGAAGGACAGGGAACAGATACGCAGTATTTT. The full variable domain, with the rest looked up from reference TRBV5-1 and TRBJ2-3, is KAGVTQTPRYLIKTRGQQVTLSCSPISGHRSVSWYQQTPGQGLQFLFEYFSETQRNKGNFPGRFSGRQFSNSRSEMNVSTLELGDSALYLCASSEGQGTDTQYFGPGTRLTVL.